This T cell receptor (beta chain) was observed in a study of blood T cell repertoires in COVID-19. Study-level background: Specimens from acute and convalescent COVID-19 originated in the United States, Italy and Spain.

TCRdb's copy holds only in-frame clones and misses some; the assay was immunoSEQ multiplex PCR. Of more than 85,000 clones in the sample, 75% to 90% were seen once. V was cut by 0 bases and J by 5 bases, with 26 bases left in between. The CDR3 consists of 19 residues. The germline V gene has CDR1 MNHEY and CDR2 SVGEGT. Sequencing was performed on peripheral blood. The clonotype comes from a woman aged 60-70 years with acute or convalescent COVID-19. The chain employs TRBV6-2 or TRBV6-3 and TRBJ2-7; possible D gene TRBD2, 6 bases. CDR3 sequence reads: CASSYSRGTLAGIQDEQYF. The CDR3 DNA is TGTGCCAGCAGTTACTCGAGAGGCACGTTGGCGGGAATACAGGACGAGCAGTACTTC.